These T cell receptor beta chains were read from a single sample in a study of OX40 agonist ivuxolimab in advanced cancers. Clones were read by immunoSEQ multiplex PCR, and TCRdb kept only the in-frame ones, dropping some. The profile shows about 22,000 clones, around 90% of them singletons. The material was CD4+ or CD8+ T cells sorted from blood, obtained in a trial of the OX40 agonist ivuxolimab. These receptors all stem from an adult with an advanced solid tumor such as melanoma, head and neck, liver or kidney cancer. The CDR3 runs from the conserved cysteine through the conserved F or W. D genes are given only for firm matches. Part of the rows lack a size; the others show once, few, many or a class for expanded clones.

>-|TRBV7-9|-|TRBJ2-3
TGTGCCAGCAGCTTCGGCGGGGGCCTCACAGATACGCAGTATTTT
CASSFGGGLTDTQYF
>-|TRBV19|-|TRBJ1-1
TGTGCCAGTAGTAGTGATATCAACACTGAAGCTTTCTTT
CASSSDINTEAFF
>-|TRBV9|-|TRBJ2-1
TGTGCCAGCAGCGCCACGGGGTCACATAGCAATGAGCAGTTCTTC
CASSATGSHSNEQFF
>TRBD2|TRBV4-1|-|TRBJ2-7
TGCGCCAGCAGCCCCTTTCCCGGGACTACCTCCTACGAGCAGTACTTC
CASSPFPGTTSYEQYF
>-|TRBV9|-|TRBJ1-4
TGTGCCAGCAGCGAGGGGGATGAAAAACTGTTTTTT
CASSEGDEKLFF
>-|TRBV21-1|-|TRBJ2-7
TGTGCCAGCGGACGACAGGTACCCTCCTACGAGCAGTACTTC
CASGRQVPSYEQYF
>TRBD2|TRBV6-1|-|TRBJ2-1
TGTGCCAGCAGTGGGGCGGGAGGGGCCTACAATGAGCAGTTCTTC
CASSGAGGAYNEQFF
>-|TRBV2|-|TRBJ1-5
TGTGCCAGCAGTGAACAGGCAGGAAATCAGCCCCAGCATTTT
CASSEQAGNQPQHF
>-|TRBV5-1|-|TRBJ2-5
TGCGCCAGCAGCTTGGGGCCCGGGGCAGGGTGGACCCAAGAGACCCAGTACTTC
CASSLGPGAGWTQETQYF
>-|TRBV19|-|TRBJ2-5
TGTGCCAGTAGCTCCGTTCGGAAAGAGACCCAGTACTTC
CASSSVRKETQYF
>-|TRBV18|-|TRBJ2-7
TGTGCCAGCTCACCACCGCAGGGGGGTGAGTACGAGCAGTACTTC
CASSPPQGGEYEQYF
>TRBD1|TRBV28|-|TRBJ1-2
TGTGCCAGCAGTTTTGGACAGGGGTCTCACTATGGCTACACCTTC
CASSFGQGSHYGYTF
>-|TRBV6-5|-|TRBJ2-7
TGTGCCAGCAGTTACTCGGATCAAGGGACACAAAAGCAGTACTTC
CASSYSDQGTQKQYF
>-|TRBV5-4|-|TRBJ2-5
TGTGCCAGCAGCTCAGGACAGTCTCATGAGACCCAGTACTTC
CASSSGQSHETQYF
>-|TRBV28|-|TRBJ1-2
TGTGCCAGCAGTTCTTTGTATCAGGGCCTCCATGGCTACACCTTC
CASSSLYQGLHGYTF
>-|TRBV5-1|-|TRBJ1-5
TGCGCCAGCAGCTTGGGGGACGATCAGCCCCAGCATTTT
CASSLGDDQPQHF
>-|TRBV4-2|-|TRBJ2-3
TGTGCCAGCAGCCAAGAATGGGACCACACCAACACAGATACGCAGTATTTT
CASSQEWDHTNTDTQYF
>-|TRBV7-8|-|TRBJ2-2
TGTGCCAGCAGCTTAGTTGGGTCCGGGGAGCTGTTTTTT
CASSLVGSGELFF
>-|TRBV7-2|-|TRBJ1-1
TGTGCCAGCAGCTTAAGCGGGAACACTGAGGCTTTCTTT
CASSLSGNTEAFF
>-|TRBV6-1|-|TRBJ1-2
TGTGCCAGCAGTCCTCGGGGCTATGGCTACACCTTC
CASSPRGYGYTF
>TRBD2|TRBV5-5|-|TRBJ2-1
TGTGCCAGCAGCTTGGGTTCGGGTAGCGGGGTTTTCAATGAGCAGTTCTTC
CASSLGSGSGVFNEQFF
>-|TRBV6-1|-|TRBJ2-3
TGTGCCAGCAGTGAAACAGGCGTCCGGGCAGGGGCTTTGACGGATACGCAGTATTTT
CASSETGVRAGALTDTQYF
>-|TRBV2|-|TRBJ2-1
TGTGCCAGCAGGCCCACTAGTTCTTTGGGGGGCAATGAGCAGTTCTTC
CASRPTSSLGGNEQFF
>-|TRBV2|-|TRBJ2-3
TGTGCCAGCAGTGGGCCGGGACTTTCAAGGCCAGATACGCAGTATTTT
CASSGPGLSRPDTQYF
>TRBD1|TRBV7-2|-|TRBJ1-1
TGTGCCAGCAGCTTGGACAGGCACACTGAAGCTTTCTTT
CASSLDRHTEAFF
>-|TRBV18|-|TRBJ1-5
TGTGCCAGCTCACCGCACCATGGGCAGCCCCAGCATTTT
CASSPHHGQPQHF
>-|TRBV6-1|-|TRBJ2-2
TGTGCCAGTAGGGTGGGGGCTGTCGGGGAGCTGTTTTTT
CASRVGAVGELFF
>-|TRBV10-3|once|TRBJ2-7
TGTGCCATCAGTGAGTCGGGTGCCTACGAGCAGTACTTC
CAISESGAYEQYF
>-|TRBV11-2|-|TRBJ2-3
TGTGCCACCAATATACCAGGGTCTATTAGCGCAGATACGCAGTATTTT
CATNIPGSISADTQYF
>TRBD1|TRBV9|-|TRBJ2-7
TGTGCCAGCAGCGACCCGGGACAGGGGTCTAACGAGCAGTACTTC
CASSDPGQGSNEQYF
>-|TRBV11-3|-|TRBJ1-4
TGTGCCAGCAGCGGTACCGGTGCCCCAACTGAAAAACTGTTTTTT
CASSGTGAPTEKLFF
>-|TRBV5-5|once|TRBJ2-2
TGTGCCAGCAGCTCGACCACAGGGACCGGGGAGCTGTTTTTT
CASSSTTGTGELFF
>TRBD1|TRBV10-1|-|TRBJ2-7
TGCGCCAGCAGTGGGACAGGGATCGAGCAGTACTTC
CASSGTGIEQYF
>-|TRBV19|-|TRBJ1-1
TGTGCCAGTAGTATTTCAGGGCCGGAGAAGGCTTTCTTT
CASSISGPEKAFF
>-|TRBV18|-|TRBJ1-1
TGTGCCAGCTCACCAGTTGAGGATATGAACACTGAAGCTTTCTTT
CASSPVEDMNTEAFF
>TRBD2|TRBV5-4|once|TRBJ2-3
TGTGCCAGCAGCTTGTATAGCGGGGGGGTGGCAAGCACAGATACGCAGTATTTT
CASSLYSGGVASTDTQYF
>-|TRBV7-8|-|TRBJ1-2
TGTGCCAGCAGCTTAAATCAAGGGCGCAGGGACTATGGCTACACCTTC
CASSLNQGRRDYGYTF
>TRBD2|TRBV29-1|-|TRBJ2-1
TGCAGCGGCACTAGCGGGGGGCCCCATGAGCAGTTCTTC
CSGTSGGPHEQFF
>TRBD1|TRBV7-8|-|TRBJ2-2
TGTGCCAGCAGTTCTCAGGGGGTAGGGGAGCTGTTTTTT
CASSSQGVGELFF
>-|TRBV2|-|TRBJ1-1
TGTGCCAGCAGTGTACTCGGGTACTCGAACACTGAAGCTTTCTTT
CASSVLGYSNTEAFF
>-|TRBV14|-|TRBJ2-3
TGTGCCAGCAGCCCGGGGCGTCGGTTGGGACCGGATACGCAGTATTTT
CASSPGRRLGPDTQYF